This TCR beta chain was documented in a study of cytomegalovirus exposure and HLA in healthy donors. Study as a whole: The study's early data release held about 85 million unique TCRs from HLA-typed donors. Study-wide results and caveats: In vitro work confirmed that a few CMV-associated chains recognize CMV antigens. Reports state that TCR beta sequences accurately predicted most subjects' HLA-A and HLA-B alleles.

With regard to this clone: Its antigen remains unidentified.

Per germline, CDR1 MNHEY and CDR2 SVGAGI. J was trimmed by 3 bases and V by 2 bases; bases with no gene match: 8. CDR3 size: 16 residues. Vbeta (60) and Jbeta (13) primers were used in the PCR. Clones were read by immunoSEQ multiplex PCR, and TCRdb kept only the in-frame ones, dropping some. The sample lists about 190,000 clones; around four fifths were seen once. This sequence was found in a woman aged 40 to 50 in good health and CMV-seronegative. Input material: PBMCs. The chain joins TRBV6-5 to TRBJ2-3, with 7 bases identical to TRBD2. CDR3 sequence (DNA): TGTGCCAGCAGTTACCAACCCGGGAGGAGGACAGATACGCAGTATTTT. Amino acid sequence: CASSYQPGRRTDTQYF.